Given below is one TCR beta chain in context. The data stem from a study of T cell changes during pregnancy in multiple sclerosis. Trimming cost V 4 bases and J 7 bases, with 20 bases left between them. Germline lookup yields CDR1 SGHNT and CDR2 YYREEE (reference sequence). The CDR3 runs to 16 residues. Profiling relied on immunoSEQ multiplex PCR, and the TCRdb table lists in-frame clones only, not all of them. Of tens of thousands of clones listed, roughly 90% were seen once; the top ten hold more than 0.5%. This TCR was recovered from a female donor in good health, enrolled as a control in a pregnancy study. The genes are TRBV5-4 and TRBJ2-2; possibly TRBD1 for D (5 bases). The input for sequencing was CD4+ T cells from peripheral blood mononuclear cells, taken after pregnancy. CDR3 coding DNA: TGTGCCAGCAGCCCGGTACTCAGGGAAGTCGGCGGGGAGCTGTTTTTT. Translated: CASSPVLREVGGELFF. The whole variable domain, filled in from reference TRBV5-4 and TRBJ2-2, reads ETGVTQSPTHLIKTRGQQVTLRCSSQSGHNTVSWYQQALGQGPQFIFQYYREEENGRGNFPPRFSGLQFPNYSSELNVNALELDDSALYLCASSPVLREVGGELFFGEGSRLTVL.